The 23 T cell receptor beta chains given below trace back to one sample, sequenced in a study of blood T cell repertoires in COVID-19. Generated by immunoSEQ multiplex PCR, the TCRdb table keeps only in-frame clones and is missing some. The sample consists of roughly 320,000 clones, approximately 85% of them appearing once. Sequenced material: peripheral blood. The receptors shown here come from a human donor in a cohort sampled during active COVID-19.

The V and J genes are TRBV6-5 and TRBJ1-4; no definite D call. V lost 5 bases and J lost 2, with 12 bases in between. This CDR3 is built from 15 residues. Germline loops: CDR1 MNHEY, CDR2 SVGAGI. In nucleotides, the CDR3 is TGTGCCAGCAGTCTGGACGGGGTCACTAATGAAAAACTGTTTTTT. Amino acids: CASSLDGVTNEKLFF.

J is TRBJ1-5 and V is TRBV19; D remains unclear. Germline-derived CDR1 and CDR2 are LNHDA and SQIVND (reference sequence). The CDR3 sequence is 15 residues long. The V gene lost 5 bases and the J gene lost 6 bases, with 17 bases spanning the gap. The CDR3 is CASSVPDFQLQPQHF. As DNA, the CDR3 is TGTGCCAGTAGTGTACCGGACTTCCAGCTTCAGCCCCAGCATTTT.

The V call is TRBV30, the J call TRBJ1-1; D may be TRBD1 (5 bases). V was trimmed by 1 base and J by 4 bases, leaving 10 bases between them. This CDR3 region has 13 residues. Germline V gene sequence: CDR1 GTSNPN, CDR2 SVGIG (reference sequence). CDR3 protein: CAWSAGPPTEAFF. CDR3 in DNA: TGTGCCTGGAGTGCAGGGCCCCCCACTGAAGCTTTCTTT.

The chain combines TRBV6-5 with TRBJ2-3, with D perhaps matching TRBD1 (6 bases). The CDR3 has 14 amino acids. The V gene lost 5 bases and the J gene lost 4 bases, with 13 bases spanning the gap. CDR1 MNHEY and CDR2 SVGAGI come from the germline V gene. The CDR3 loop reads CASSHEQGPDTQYF. The CDR3 DNA follows: TGTGCCAGCAGTCACGAACAGGGCCCAGATACGCAGTATTTT.

The chain combines TRBV10-3 with TRBJ2-7; 7 bases are a match to TRBD1. This CDR3 comprises 14 residues. Germline CDR1 and CDR2: ENHRY and SYGVKD. J was trimmed by 3 bases and V by 3 bases; bases with no gene match: 5. Written as DNA, the CDR3 is TGTGCCATCAGTGAAGCGACAGGGCACTACGAGCAGTACTTC. This encodes CAISEATGHYEQYF.

The chain carries TRBV23-1 and TRBJ2-3, with 7 bases fitting TRBD1. TRBV23-1 is known as an ORF, though its function is uncertain. Trimming cost V 6 bases and J 6 bases; bases outside gene matches: 18. This CDR3 comprises 17 residues. In DNA form, the CDR3 reads TGCGCCAGCAGAGTGTCCCAGGGACAGTCGGTAGCGGATACGCAGTATTTT. This gives the protein CASRVSQGQSVADTQYF.

The chain couples TRBV29-1 to TRBJ2-2; TRBD1 might be the D (5 bases). The CDR3 has 12 amino acids. CDR1 is SQVTM and CDR2 is ANQGSEA in the germline V gene. V lost 4 bases and J 6 bases, leaving 9 bases between the germline ends. This chain's CDR3 is CSVAGFAGELFF. The CDR3, as DNA: TGCAGCGTTGCAGGGTTCGCCGGGGAGCTGTTTTTT.

This clone is a singleton in its sample. This chain connects TRBV13 to TRBJ2-3; TRBD1 agrees at 7 bases. V shed 5 bases, J shed 4 bases, and the junction held 9 bases outside the gene matches. The CDR3 contains 15 residues. In germline, CDR1 is PRHDT, CDR2 FYEKMQ (reference sequence). CDR3 residues: CASSPPGGTSDTQYF. The CDR3 region has the DNA TGTGCCAGCAGCCCGCCAGGGGGAACTTCAGATACGCAGTATTTT.

The chain is built from TRBV19 and TRBJ2-2; 7 bases map to TRBD1. The CDR3 contains 13 residues. Germline V gene sequence: CDR1 LNHDA, CDR2 SQIVND (reference sequence). Trimming took 3 bases from V and 6 from J; bases not matched to a gene: 1. CDR3 region: CASSMTGPGELFF. The CDR3 DNA follows: TGTGCCAGTAGTATGACAGGGCCCGGGGAGCTGTTTTTT.

The chain joins TRBV7-8 to TRBJ2-7; the D is unclear. Trimming removed 5 bases at V and 1 base at J, with 6 bases between. The CDR3 sequence is 12 residues long. Germline assignment: CDR1 SGHVS and CDR2 FQNEAQ. CDR3 sequence (DNA): TGTGCCAGCAGCGAACAGTCCTACGAGCAGTACTTC. This sequence encodes CASSEQSYEQYF.

The chain combines TRBV13 with TRBJ2-7; no reliable D call. Germline lookup yields CDR1 PRHDT and CDR2 FYEKMQ (reference sequence). This CDR3 spans 14 amino acids. V was shortened by 0 bases and J by 4 bases, with 10 bases between the two germline ends. The CDR3 loop is CASSLGFEVYEQYF. The CDR3 DNA reads as TGTGCCAGCAGCTTAGGATTCGAGGTTTACGAGCAGTACTTC.

The chain joins TRBV5-1 to TRBJ2-1, with 7 bases aligning to TRBD1. CDR1 SGHRS and CDR2 YFSETQ come from the germline V gene. This CDR3 region has 15 residues. Trimming removed 6 bases from V and 5 bases from J; junction bases left unmatched: 11. CDR3 DNA: TGCGCCAGCACTCCCGGGACAGTTGGGGACAATGAGCAGTTCTTC. Translation: CASTPGTVGDNEQFF.

This chain uses TRBV30 with TRBJ1-6; 7 nucleotides align to TRBD1. Germline V gene data show CDR1 as GTSNPN and CDR2 as SVGIG (reference sequence). V dropped 3 bases and J dropped 4; count of bases not matched to a gene: 15. The CDR3 totals 18 residues. The DNA for the CDR3 is TGTGCCTGGAGCCCCCCGACTTCCAGGGGGACATATAATTCACCCCTCCACTTT. Translating it yields CAWSPPTSRGTYNSPLHF.

The J gene is TRBJ2-1, the V gene TRBV28; tentatively, D is TRBD2 (7 bases). CDR3 length: 15 amino acids. V gave up 3 bases and J gave up 5 bases, with 14 bases separating them. Germline loops: CDR1 MDHEN, CDR2 SYDVKM. The CDR3 coding sequence is TGTGCCAGCAGTTTGGGAGGGGGGGCTGACAATGAGCAGTTCTTC. Amino acid sequence: CASSLGGGADNEQFF.

The chain recombines TRBV3-1 (or the pseudogene TRBV3-2) with TRBJ1-6; possible D gene TRBD1, 5 bases. V was trimmed by 1 base and J by 6 bases, leaving 7 bases between them. The CDR3 runs to 14 residues. CDR1 and CDR2 from the germline V gene are LGHDT and YNNKEL (reference sequence). CDR3 nucleotide sequence: TGTGCCAGCAGCCAAGGACAGTTTAATTCACCCCTCCACTTT. Translation: CASSQGQFNSPLHF.

The chain recombines TRBV7-3 with TRBJ1-3, with a possible D match to TRBD1 (6 bases). This CDR3 is built from 16 residues. CDR1 is SGHTA and CDR2 is FQGTGA in the germline V gene. Deletions cut 5 bases from V and 0 bases from J, with 14 bases between. CDR3 region: CASSPGGALSGNTIYF. Written as DNA, the CDR3 is TGTGCCAGCAGCCCCGGGGGGGCCCTCTCTGGAAACACCATATATTTT.

This rearrangement joins TRBV12-5 to TRBJ1-4, with 7 bases matching TRBD1. The CDR3 loop spans 16 amino acids. The germline gives CDR1 LGHNT, CDR2 FRNRAP. After removal of 0 bases from V and 5 bases from J, the junction contained 6 bases not matched to a gene. CDR3 sequence: CASGLVLGGQNEKLFF. CDR3 nucleotide sequence: TGTGCTAGTGGTTTGGTCTTAGGGGGCCAAAATGAAAAACTGTTTTTT.

The V gene is TRBV19, the J gene TRBJ1-5; D is possibly TRBD1 (5 bases). V was trimmed by 3 bases and J by 4 bases, leaving 10 bases between them. CDR3 size: 14 residues. The germline V gene has CDR1 LNHDA and CDR2 SQIVND (reference sequence). CDR3 DNA sequence: TGTGCCAGTAGTATTGGGGCAGTTAATCAGCCCCAGCATTTT. The encoded protein is CASSIGAVNQPQHF.

This clone was detected a few times. The chain links TRBV9 to TRBJ1-5; TRBD1 matches at 7 bases. The CDR3 has 14 residues. V gave up 3 bases and J gave up 1 base; unmatched junction bases: 1. Germline CDR1 is SGDLS and CDR2 is YYNGEE. The CDR3 region has the DNA TGTGCCAGCAGCGGGACAGGCAGCAATCAGCCCCAGCATTTT. Amino acids: CASSGTGSNQPQHF.

This CDR3 reads CASSVGEGVGSGELFF. CDR3 nucleotides: TGTGCCAGCAGCGTAGGGGAGGGGGTAGGATCCGGGGAGCTGTTTTTT. The chain recombines TRBV9 with TRBJ2-2; the D gene is possibly TRBD2 (7 bases). The CDR3 length is 16 residues. Germline loops: CDR1 SGDLS, CDR2 YYNGEE. Trimming took off 0 bases at V and 6 bases at J, with 15 bases between the two ends.

This clone was seen once. This chain links TRBV5-4 with TRBJ1-2; maybe TRBD1 (5 bases). Germline V gene data show CDR1 as SGHNT and CDR2 as YYREEE (reference sequence). The CDR3 consists of 14 residues. Trimming pared 3 bases from V and 3 bases from J, leaving 12 bases between. CDR3 loop: CASSSTAGDYGYTF. The CDR3 nucleotides read TGTGCCAGCAGCTCGACAGCGGGGGACTATGGCTACACCTTC.

The V gene is TRBV5-1, the J gene TRBJ1-6, with 7 bases lining up with TRBD1. The CDR3 length is 16 residues. Germline loops: CDR1 SGHRS, CDR2 YFSETQ. V shed 0 bases and J 6 bases; nucleotides not matched to a gene: 6. The CDR3 DNA reads TGCGCCAGCAGCTTGGCTTGGGACAGTCTTAATTCACCCCTCCACTTT. Translating gives CASSLAWDSLNSPLHF.

In nucleotides, the CDR3 is TGTGCCAGCACAGGGGGCAGAGAGCAGTTCTTC. Translated: CASTGGREQFF. The genes are TRBV6-5 and TRBJ2-1; TRBD1 agrees at 8 bases. CDR3 length equals 11 residues. The V gene's germline CDR1 is MNHEY and CDR2 SVGAGI. The V and J ends lost 7 bases and 10 bases, in that order; junction bases with no gene match: 3.